In its sample, the clone carrying this T cell receptor (beta chain) ranks as medium-sized (0.01 to 0.1%). Treatment denoted: 15 Gy SBRT to primary tumor, nephrectomy 4 weeks later. CDR3 size: 15 residues. Looked up from germline, CDR1 is SGHTA and CDR2 is FQGNSA. V was trimmed by 2 bases and J by 2 bases, leaving 13 bases between them. Sequenced by immunoSEQ multiplex PCR; TCRdb stores in-frame clones only, minus some. The data show some 5,000 clones, around 51% seen once. This record belongs to a study of radiation and T cells in renal cell carcinoma. The sequenced sample was tumor tissue, obtained from a patient whose treatment included radiotherapy and nephrectomy. The chain joins TRBV7-2 to TRBJ2-7, with a possible D match to TRBD2 (6 bases). The TCR originated in a man aged 60 to 69 with renal cell carcinoma. As DNA, the CDR3 is TGTGCCAGCAGCTTAACCTCGGGACTCCCCTACGAGCAGTACTTC. Its protein product is CASSLTSGLPYEQYF.